This entry describes one T cell receptor (beta chain). Its specific antigen is unknown. Base qualities are missing; no much larger clone stands one base away. The sample is drawn from a study of blood T cell repertoires in COVID-19 (dated by TCRdb to 2020 to 2022). Turning to the overall study: Collaborator samples came from the United States, Italy and Spain and covered acute and convalescent phases of COVID-19. The samples were drawn from the first 160 participants of the ongoing ImmuneRACE study and from 1,254 subjects provided by 6 global collaborators. Subjects who had been exposed to COVID-19, were actively infected with it, or had recovered from it provided the deeply sampled blood TCRbeta repertoires that made up the dataset. A freely available public database, intended as a resource for researchers studying the immune response to SARS-CoV-2, is where the repertoires were released. The prospective study material was composed of cDNA or gDNA derived from T cells, B-cell-depleted T cells, or PBMCs. Sample metadata almost always included a de-identified subject ID, COVID-19 status, age in years and sex. Where available, HLA class I and class II types were obtained from metadata supplied by the sample provider rather than from assay-based typing. What the work shows at the level of the full study, not this receptor alone: The quantity of clinical and demographic metadata differed by source and by participant and was supplied without curation.

The immunoSEQ Assay, a bias-controlled multiplex PCR, was used to amplify TCRbeta CDR3 regions from genomic DNA. The authors' analysis ran thus. Nucleated cell counts per sample were estimated from amplification of reference gene primers within the assay. To quantify the absolute abundance of each unique TCRbeta CDR3 rearrangement, sequence reads were collapsed and filtered. For each sample, productive Simpson clonality was calculated by taking the square root of Simpson's diversity index across productive rearrangements. Drawn from immuneACCESS, this table holds only the in-frame rearrangements with V and J called that TCRdb kept. Clones are partly lost; checked studies trace under half to an unresolved V gene and leave the rest unexplained. Clone size and V and J calls were adopted from that table, with D and trimming inferred from the DNA. For this sample there are more than 65,000 clones; around 90% appear just once. In total, the top ten clones hold 8.5% of the sample.

CDR1 and CDR2 are drawn from the germline V gene: MNHEY, SVGAGI. Counted from cysteine to phenylalanine, this CDR3 has 12 amino acids. The sequence is cut down to CDR3 DNA, 36 bases in frame from base 1. Collaborating institutions collected whole blood in K2EDTA tubes following their own protocols. For TCRbeta analysis, collaborators shipped samples in one of three forms: frozen whole blood, isolated PBMCs, or DNA extracted from either of those sample types. The TCR comes from a human donor in a cohort sampled during active COVID-19. The sequencing input was peripheral blood. The rearranged chain carries TRBV6-5 and TRBJ2-7, with 10 junctional bases fitting TRBD2. The J call is uncertain, as TRBJ2-5 better fits the DNA end. The DNA sequence is TGTGCCAGCAGGGCTAGCGGGGGGACCCAGTACTTC. It translates to CASRASGGTQYF.